What follows are 7 T cell receptor beta chains derived from one specimen sequenced in a study of T-cell reconstitution after alpha-beta-depleted transplantation in children. Preparation of the TCRbeta library used unique molecular identifiers. TCRdb analysed the PCR reads with MiXCR anew, one entry per CDR3 protein. The repertoire includes 250,000 or so distinct CDR3 sequences, 24% of them detected once, and around 4.8% sits in the top ten. The source was PBMCs, mostly from graft donor cells, collected 360 days after TCRalphabeta/CD19-depleted stem cell transplant. These receptor sequences come from a female patient aged 2-15 years who had a stem cell transplant for congenital amegakaryocytic thrombocytopenia, so the T cells may come from the graft donor.

This clonotype was detected only a few times. The chain recombines TRBV18 with TRBJ2-1; maybe TRBD2 (6 bases). The V end lost 3 bases, the J end lost 0 bases, and 21 bases lay between the germline ends. CDR1 KGHSH and CDR2 LQKENI come from the germline V gene. The CDR3 is 19 residues long. The CDR3 coding sequence is TGTGCCAGCTCACCCGGGGGAACATTCGTCGTTTCCTCCTACAATGAGCAGTTCTTC. Its translation: CASSPGGTFVVSSYNEQFF.

In this sample, this clonotype turned up a few times. The chain combines TRBV4-1 with TRBJ1-5; D possibly corresponds to TRBD1 (5 bases). Between the trimmed V and J ends, which lost 0 bases and 0 bases, there was a span of 9 bases. The CDR3 extends over 16 amino acids. The germline V gene encodes CDR1 MGHRA and CDR2 YSYEKL. The CDR3 reads CASSQEGGGSNQPQHF. Written as DNA, the CDR3 is TGCGCCAGCAGCCAAGAGGGGGGAGGTAGCAATCAGCCCCAGCATTTT.

This clonotype has only a few counts. V gene TRBV12-3 or TRBV12-4 combines with J gene TRBJ1-5; TRBD1 agrees at 7 bases. CDR3 length: 14 residues. The ends lost 6 bases at V and 9 bases at J; junction bases unmatched: 11. The CDR3 sequence is CASSQRTGVGPQHF. In DNA, the CDR3 is TGTGCCAGCAGCCAAAGGACAGGCGTCGGGCCCCAGCATTTT.

This clonotype was seen a few times. V gene TRBV6-2 or TRBV6-3 combines with J gene TRBJ2-3, with unresolved D. The germline V gene has CDR1 MNHEY and CDR2 SVGEGT. There are 17 residues in the CDR3. V gave up 5 bases and J gave up 1 base, with 19 bases separating them. The DNA for the CDR3 is TGTGCCAGCAGTCCGCGGCCCAACTTGTACCGCACAGATACGCAGTATTTT. It specifies CASSPRPNLYRTDTQYF.

The chain recombines TRBV20-1 with TRBJ2-5; D gene uncertain. This CDR3 comprises 11 residues. V was shortened by 1 base and J by 5 bases, with 5 bases between the two germline ends. CDR1 and CDR2 from the germline V gene are DFQATT and SNEGSKA (reference sequence). CDR3 bases: TGCAGTGCTAGAGGGATCGAGACCCAGTACTTC. Translating it yields CSARGIETQYF.

The chain combines TRBV20-1 with TRBJ1-5; D call uncertain. This CDR3 has 14 residues. Germline V lookup: CDR1 DFQATT, CDR2 SNEGSKA (reference sequence). The V end lost 5 bases, the J end lost 0 bases, and 11 bases lay between the germline ends. The CDR3 region is CSARTLSSNQPQHF. The CDR3 DNA sequence: TGCAGTGCTCGGACCCTCTCTAGCAATCAGCCCCAGCATTTT.

The chain recombines TRBV3-1 with TRBJ1-2, with 8 positions matching TRBD1. The V segment lost 1 base and the J segment 13 bases; nucleotides outside the gene matches: 5. CDR3 size: 12 residues. Per germline, CDR1 LGHDT and CDR2 YNNKEL (reference sequence). In nucleotides, the CDR3 is TGTGCCAGCAGCCAAGGGGACAGGTTCTTCACCTTC. Translation gives CASSQGDRFFTF.